Below, 27 T cell receptor beta chains from the same sample are listed, as sequenced in a study of blood T cell repertoires in COVID-19. Profiling relied on immunoSEQ multiplex PCR, and the TCRdb table lists in-frame clones only, not all of them. The repertoire consists of over 200,000 clones, with 70% to 90% occurring once and the leading ten covering approximately 9.2%. The sample was PBMCs or T cells enriched from blood (not recorded which). All receptors come from a man aged 40-50 years who had recovered from COVID-19.

This clone was detected a few times. V gene TRBV30 combines with J gene TRBJ1-6; TRBD1 is a possible D gene (5 bases). CDR3 length equals 13 residues. Germline V gene data show CDR1 as GTSNPN and CDR2 as SVGIG (reference sequence). Trimming cost V 7 bases and J 4 bases, with 11 bases left between them. The CDR3 here is CAYAQGYNSPLHF. The DNA for the CDR3 is TGTGCCTACGCCCAGGGATATAATTCACCCCTCCACTTT.

This clone was seen a few times. This sequence joins TRBV27 and TRBJ1-1; possibly TRBD1 for D (5 bases). The V end was cut by 4 bases, the J end by 1 base, with 16 bases between. CDR3 size: 16 residues. Per the germline V gene, CDR1 is MNHEY and CDR2 is SMNVEV (reference sequence). CDR3: CASSSAVGGGNTEAFF. CDR3 bases: TGTGCCAGCAGTTCCGCGGTTGGGGGGGGGAACACTGAAGCTTTCTTT.

The chain combines TRBV5-6 with TRBJ2-4, with a tentative D call TRBD1 (5 bases). The length of the CDR3 is 14 residues. CDR1 SGHDT and CDR2 YYEEEE come from the germline V gene. Trimming took off 4 bases at V and 4 bases at J, with 12 bases between the two ends. The CDR3 region is CASSPQDTKNIQYF. In nucleotides, the CDR3 is TGTGCCAGCAGCCCCCAGGACACTAAAAACATTCAGTACTTC.

This clone occurred a few times. Different DNA sequences within this sample yield the same CDR3. The rearrangement joins TRBV12-3 or TRBV12-4 to TRBJ1-1; possible D gene TRBD1, 5 bases. The germline V and J ends were trimmed by 3 bases and 1 base, with 6 bases remaining between them. The length of the CDR3 is 13 residues. The DNA for the CDR3 is TGTGCCAGCAGTTTTCAGGGGAACACTGAAGCTTTCTTT. Translation gives CASSFQGNTEAFF.

This clone has only a few counts. The chain combines TRBV21-1 with TRBJ2-3; the table's D gene call, TRBD1, was not cross checked with the DNA. TRBV21-1 is noted as a pseudogene. The CDR3 runs 17 residues. This CDR3 is CASSGSSGTGDGDTQYF. The CDR3 DNA is TGTGCCAGCAGCGGATCCTCCGGGACAGGGGATGGGGATACGCAGTATTTT.

This clone was detected once. The chain links TRBV7-3 to TRBJ2-7, with D possibly matching TRBD1 (7 bases). The V gene's germline CDR1 is SGHTA and CDR2 FQGTGA. The CDR3 contains 14 residues. V lost 3 bases to trimming and J lost 3 bases, with 12 bases between them. The CDR3 nucleotides are TGTGCCAGCAGCTTGGCAGGGGGGAACTACGAGCAGTACTTC. Amino acids: CASSLAGGNYEQYF.

This clone qualifies as medium-sized. V usage is TRBV5-8 and J usage is TRBJ1-5, with 7 bases lining up with TRBD1. V shed 3 bases and J 3 bases; nucleotides not matched to a gene: 6. From germline, CDR1 is SGHTS and CDR2 YDEGEE. This CDR3 comprises 15 residues. CDR3 DNA sequence: TGTGCCAGCAGCTCGGGACAGAAAATCAATCAGCCCCAGCATTTT. Residues: CASSSGQKINQPQHF.

The DNA for the CDR3 is TGCGCCAGCCGCAGCAGCCTAATGAAGAGGGACACTGAAGCTTTCTTT. Its protein product is CASRSSLMKRDTEAFF. This chain links TRBV5-1 with TRBJ1-1, with D uncertain. Germline V gene lookup returns CDR1 SGHRS and CDR2 YFSETQ. The length of the CDR3 is 16 residues. V shed 7 bases and J shed 3 bases, with 22 bases lying between them.

This clone was counted a single time. The chain couples TRBV11-1 to TRBJ1-4; weak D call: TRBD1 (6 bases). The CDR3 length is 13 residues. V lost 5 bases and J lost 7, with 11 bases in between. Germline CDR1 is SGHAT and CDR2 is FQDESV (reference sequence). CDR3 bases: TGTGCCAGCAGCCTTGGACAGTTTGAAAAACTGTTTTTT. Protein product: CASSLGQFEKLFF.

The chain has TRBV19 and TRBJ2-7; TRBD2 agrees at 14 bases. The CDR3 extends over 16 amino acids. Trimming at V came to 6 bases and at J to 2 bases, leaving 6 bases not matched to a gene. CDR1 LNHDA and CDR2 SQIVND come from the germline V gene (reference sequence). The CDR3 DNA reads as TGTGCCAGTAGCAGGGGACTAGCGGGGGCCCCCTACGAGCAGTACTTC. The encoded protein is CASSRGLAGAPYEQYF.

The chain carries TRBV19 and TRBJ2-2; 11 bases match TRBD2. The CDR3 is made up of 16 amino acids. Germline V gene sequence: CDR1 LNHDA, CDR2 SQIVND (reference sequence). V lost 3 bases and J lost 6; bases outside the gene matches: 6. The CDR3 region is CASSILGTSGPGELFF. The CDR3, as DNA: TGTGCCAGTAGTATTTTAGGGACTAGCGGCCCCGGGGAGCTGTTTTTT.

The sample holds a few counts of this clone. The V and J genes are TRBV10-3 and TRBJ2-2; TRBD2 matches at 7 bases. Germline V gives CDR1 ENHRY, CDR2 SYGVKD. Trimming removed 2 bases from V and 2 bases from J; junction bases left unmatched: 2. The CDR3 runs to 15 residues. The DNA of the CDR3 is TGTGCCATCAGTGAGACGGGGGGAAACACCGGGGAGCTGTTTTTT. It encodes CAISETGGNTGELFF.

This chain's CDR3 is CASSGGATGLRYTF. DNA for the CDR3: TGTGCCAGCAGCGGAGGAGCTACAGGGCTGCGCTACACCTTC. The genes are TRBV3-1 (or the pseudogene TRBV3-2) and TRBJ1-2, with a tentative D call TRBD1 (6 bases). The CDR3 consists of 14 residues. V was cut by 5 bases and J by 9 bases, with 19 bases left in between. CDR1 is LGHDT, CDR2 YNNKEL, per germline (reference sequence).

The J gene is TRBJ1-6, the V gene TRBV13, with a weak D call TRBD1 (5 bases). The CDR3 is 17 amino acids. The germline V gene encodes CDR1 PRHDT and CDR2 FYEKMQ (reference sequence). The V end was cut by 6 bases, the J end by 0 bases, with 15 bases between. CDR3 amino acids: CASRRTGPSSYNSPLHF. The CDR3 DNA reads TGTGCCAGCAGGCGTACAGGCCCGAGCTCCTATAATTCACCCCTCCACTTT.

This clone showed up just once. The chain uses TRBV9 and TRBJ2-7; TRBD2 might be the D (6 bases). Trimming took off 4 bases at V and 4 bases at J, with 15 bases between the two ends. The CDR3 has 14 residues. Germline V CDR1 and CDR2: SGDLS, YYNGEE. CDR3 protein: CASSRGGTPYEQYF. DNA of the CDR3: TGTGCCAGCAGCCGGGGCGGGACGCCTTACGAGCAGTACTTC.

V and J are TRBV4-2 and TRBJ2-1, with 8 bases matching TRBD1. The CDR3 runs to 14 residues. V trimming: 3 bases; J trimming: 15 bases; junction bases outside the gene matches: 13. Germline V gene sequence: CDR1 LGHNA, CDR2 YNFKEQ. CDR3 DNA sequence: TGTGCCAGCAGCCAGGACAGGGATGAATCTGGTCGGTTCTTC. This gives the protein CASSQDRDESGRFF.

This clone was observed once. V usage is TRBV19 and J usage is TRBJ1-6; possibly TRBD1 for D (6 bases). Germline V gene data show CDR1 as LNHDA and CDR2 as SQIVND (reference sequence). The CDR3 is 14 amino acids. The ends were cut back, 2 bases at V and 8 bases at J, with 10 bases in the middle. The CDR3 nucleotides are TGTGCCAGTAGTATAACAGGGTTGGATTCACCCCTCCACTTT. It yields the protein CASSITGLDSPLHF.

J is TRBJ1-1 and V is TRBV5-1; 7 nucleotides align to TRBD1. Losses at the gene ends were 3 bases for V and 0 bases for J; bases not matched to a gene: 5. CDR1 and CDR2 from the germline V gene are SGHRS and YFSETQ. The CDR3 is 15 residues long. This chain's CDR3 is CASSSSTGLNTEAFF. CDR3 DNA sequence: TGCGCCAGCAGCTCATCGACAGGGTTGAACACTGAAGCTTTCTTT.

This clone appeared a single time. The chain recombines TRBV19 with TRBJ2-3, with 10 bases lining up with TRBD2. Germline assignment: CDR1 LNHDA and CDR2 SQIVND (reference sequence). The CDR3 consists of 17 residues. After removal of 7 bases from V and 5 bases from J, the junction contained 15 bases not matched to a gene. This CDR3 reads CASKELAGSRGQDTQYF. CDR3 nucleotide sequence: TGTGCCAGTAAGGAACTAGCGGGATCCCGGGGACAAGATACGCAGTATTTT.

The chain has TRBV3-1 (or the pseudogene TRBV3-2) and TRBJ2-7; 8 bases line up with TRBD1. V shed 1 base, J shed 2 bases, and the junction held 7 bases outside the gene matches. The CDR3 is made up of 16 amino acids. Per germline, CDR1 LGHDT and CDR2 YNNKEL (reference sequence). This CDR3 is CASSQAATGVTYEQYF. The CDR3 DNA follows: TGTGCCAGCAGCCAAGCTGCGACAGGGGTCACCTACGAGCAGTACTTC.

The V and J genes are TRBV11-2 and TRBJ2-3; D unresolved. This CDR3 region has 16 residues. The V gene's germline CDR1 is SGHAT and CDR2 FQNNGV. Trimming stripped 3 bases from V and 5 bases from J, with 18 bases between. CDR3 in amino acids: CASSFRLISSQDTQYF. The CDR3 DNA follows: TGTGCCAGCAGCTTCAGACTGATCTCGTCGCAAGATACGCAGTATTTT.

The chain recombines TRBV6-5 with TRBJ2-1; D may be TRBD2 (5 bases). The V gene lost 5 bases and the J gene lost 6 bases, with 17 bases spanning the gap. The CDR3 totals 15 residues. CDR1 is MNHEY and CDR2 is SVGAGI in the germline V gene. As DNA, the CDR3 is TGTGCCAGCAGTCCCCGCGGGTTCGGCGGCAATGAGCAGTTCTTC. As protein: CASSPRGFGGNEQFF.

V and J are TRBV3-1 (or the pseudogene TRBV3-2) and TRBJ2-1; 7 positions agree with TRBD2. V lost 1 base to trimming and J lost 10 bases; unmatched junction nucleotides: 10. This CDR3 comprises 15 residues. Germline V CDR1 and CDR2: LGHDT, YNNKEL (reference sequence). The CDR3 nucleotides are TGTGCCAGCAGCCAAGGAGGACTAGTTGGCTCCGAGCAGTTCTTC. As protein: CASSQGGLVGSEQFF.

The chain has TRBV20-1 and TRBJ2-1; D not certain. This CDR3 region has 16 residues. V was trimmed by 3 bases and J by 0 bases, leaving 15 bases between them. Germline V gene data show CDR1 as DFQATT and CDR2 as SNEGSKA (reference sequence). CDR3 nucleotide sequence: TGCAGTGCTAGTGAATTTAAAACAGCCTCCTACAATGAGCAGTTCTTC. This sequence encodes CSASEFKTASYNEQFF.

V and J are TRBV2 and TRBJ2-5, with D possibly matching TRBD2 (5 bases). Germline-derived CDR1 and CDR2 are SNHLY and FYNNEI. CDR3 size: 17 residues. V was trimmed by 7 bases and J by 5 bases, leaving 26 bases between them. The CDR3 DNA sequence: TGTGCCAGCACCCTAAGGCCCCTAACTGGAGGAGTGGAGACCCAGTACTTC. This encodes CASTLRPLTGGVETQYF.

This clone has a handful of counts. This chain connects TRBV6-5 to TRBJ1-2; TRBD1 aligns across 7 bases. V dropped 6 bases and J dropped 4; count of bases not matched to a gene: 11. Germline V gene data show CDR1 as MNHEY and CDR2 as SVGAGI. CDR3 length: 15 residues. CDR3 sequence reads: CASSPPTGSSYGYTF. CDR3 bases: TGTGCCAGCAGCCCCCCGACAGGGTCGTCCTATGGCTACACCTTC.

The J gene is TRBJ1-1, the V gene TRBV3-1 (or the pseudogene TRBV3-2); the D is unclear. Looked up from germline, CDR1 is LGHDT and CDR2 is YNNKEL (reference sequence). This CDR3 comprises 14 residues. The ends were cut back, 1 base at V and 1 base at J, with 7 bases in the middle. The DNA of the CDR3 is TGTGCCAGCAGCCAAGTTACAAAGAACACTGAAGCTTTCTTT. Protein product: CASSQVTKNTEAFF.